One sample yielded the 32 T cell receptor beta chains listed below, sequenced in a study of cytomegalovirus exposure and HLA in healthy donors. Assay: immunoSEQ multiplex PCR; the TCRdb copy retains only in-frame clones and omits some. The sample lists some 98,000 clones; roughly 87% were seen once. Specimen: PBMCs. The receptors come from a woman aged 25-40 years in good health and CMV-seronegative.

V usage is TRBV9 and J usage is TRBJ2-7, with 7 bases that match TRBD1. The V segment lost 4 bases and the J segment 0 bases; nucleotides outside the gene matches: 1. Per the germline V gene, CDR1 is SGDLS and CDR2 is YYNGEE. This CDR3 comprises 13 residues. The chain's CDR3 is CASSPGGSYEQYF. CDR3 in DNA: TGTGCCAGCAGCCCAGGGGGCTCCTACGAGCAGTACTTC. The whole variable domain, remainder taken from reference TRBV9 and TRBJ2-7, is DSGVTQTPKHLITATGQRVTLRCSPRSGDLSVYWYQQSLDQGLQFLIQYYNGEERAKGNILERFSAQQFPDLHSELNLSSLELGDSALYFCASSPGGSYEQYFGPGTRLTVT.

DNA for the CDR3: TGTGCCCATAGGTGGGCGGGGGCCCGCTCTGGGGCCAACGTCCTGACTTTC. Protein product: CAHRWAGARSGANVLTF. The chain links TRBV25-1 to TRBJ2-6; TRBD2 is a possible D gene (7 bases). The V gene's germline CDR1 is MGHDK and CDR2 SYGVNS. V lost 11 bases, J lost 0 bases, and 20 bases lay in between. The CDR3 loop spans 17 amino acids. The variable domain in full, completed from reference TRBV25-1 and TRBJ2-6, reads EADIYQTPRYLVIGTGKKITLECSQTMGHDKMYWYQQDPGMELHLIHYSYGVNSTEKGDLSSESTVSRIRTEHFPLTLESARPSHTSQYLCAHRWAGARSGANVLTFGAGSRLTVL.

This chain links TRBV5-1 with TRBJ2-3; TRBD1 matches 10 bases. Germline V lookup: CDR1 SGHRS, CDR2 YFSETQ. This CDR3 contains 17 residues. V gave up 3 bases and J gave up 5 bases; unmatched junction bases: 12. The CDR3 loop is CASSSGQGVTQGDTQYF. DNA for the CDR3: TGCGCCAGCAGCTCCGGACAGGGGGTAACCCAAGGAGATACGCAGTATTTT.

The chain couples TRBV7-3 to TRBJ2-3; TRBD2 might be the D (6 bases). This CDR3 has 15 amino acids. Trimming pared 1 base from V and 4 bases from J, leaving 12 bases between. Per germline, CDR1 SGHTA and CDR2 FQGTGA. The CDR3 DNA is TGTGCCAGCAGCTTAAATCACCCGGGAGCAGATACGCAGTATTTT. The encoded protein is CASSLNHPGADTQYF.

V gene TRBV4-2 combines with J gene TRBJ2-7, with 7 bases fitting TRBD1. The germline gives CDR1 LGHNA, CDR2 YNFKEQ. Trimming took 1 base from V and 0 from J; bases not matched to a gene: 12. The CDR3 has 18 amino acids. The CDR3 nucleotides read TGTGCCAGCAGCCAAGGGGTTGCTCGACAGGGCTTCTCCTACGAGCAGTACTTC. Translating it yields CASSQGVARQGFSYEQYF.

This clone has just one count. The CDR3 DNA reads TGTGCCAGCAGTTTTCGGGGGGGCGCCTATGGCTACACCTTC. This codes for CASSFRGGAYGYTF. This chain uses TRBV7-9 with TRBJ1-2, with D tentatively TRBD1 (6 bases). The germline gives CDR1 SEHNR, CDR2 FQNEAQ (reference sequence). Trimming took off 6 bases at V and 4 bases at J, with 15 bases between the two ends. This CDR3 has 14 amino acids.

Comments on this clone: One end of the junction fails to match germline, which may point to a read error. This sequence joins TRBV18 and TRBJ2-7, with 8 bases matching TRBD1. The germline gives CDR1 KGHSH, CDR2 LQKENI. CDR3 size: 14 residues. CDR3 region: CASSSTGDSHEQYF. The CDR3 nucleotides read TGTGCCAGCTCGTCGACAGGGGACTCCCACGAGCAGTACTTC.

In nucleotides, the CDR3 is TGTGCCAGCACCACCGCACAGGGAAACACCATATATTTT. Protein: CASTTAQGNTIYF. The rearrangement links TRBV18 to TRBJ1-3, with no clear D. The CDR3 runs 13 residues. Germline V gene sequence: CDR1 KGHSH, CDR2 LQKENI. Trimming pared 8 bases from V and 4 bases from J, leaving 12 bases between.

The V and J genes are TRBV19 and TRBJ2-5, with 11 bases identical to TRBD2. CDR1 and CDR2 (germline): LNHDA, SQIVND (reference sequence). The CDR3 is 14 amino acids. V trimming: 6 bases; J trimming: 3 bases; junction bases outside the gene matches: 3. The CDR3 spells CASRKLAGEETQYF. CDR3 coding DNA: TGTGCCAGTAGGAAACTAGCGGGAGAAGAGACCCAGTACTTC.

This clone was recorded many times. The rearrangement links TRBV19 to TRBJ1-2; D remains ambiguous. Germline lookup yields CDR1 LNHDA and CDR2 SQIVND (reference sequence). Trimming took 3 bases from V and 7 from J, leaving 6 bases between them. The CDR3 is 11 residues long. CDR3 loop: CASSIRGGYTF. For the CDR3, the DNA is TGTGCCAGTAGTATTCGGGGTGGCTACACCTTC.

The chain joins TRBV13 to TRBJ2-5; 9 bases fit TRBD1. Per the germline V gene, CDR1 is PRHDT and CDR2 is FYEKMQ (reference sequence). This CDR3 comprises 14 residues. The J segment lost 5 bases and the V segment lost 5 bases, leaving 6 bases of the junction unmatched. CDR3 amino acids: CASSPTGGGETQYF. CDR3 in DNA: TGTGCCAGCAGCCCAACAGGGGGCGGGGAGACCCAGTACTTC.

The chain employs TRBV7-6 and TRBJ2-7; the D gene is possibly TRBD1 (6 bases). V was cut by 5 bases and J by 0 bases, with 14 bases left in between. This CDR3 has 15 residues. The germline gives CDR1 SGHVS, CDR2 FNYEAQ. The CDR3 loop is CASSLLTGASYEQYF. CDR3 nucleotides: TGTGCCAGCAGCCTCCTGACAGGCGCCTCCTACGAGCAGTACTTC.

The V call is TRBV5-1, the J call TRBJ2-7; D possibly corresponds to TRBD1 (5 bases). This CDR3 has 12 residues. Germline V gives CDR1 SGHRS, CDR2 YFSETQ. Between the trimmed V and J ends, which lost 4 bases and 4 bases, there was a span of 9 bases. CDR3 DNA: TGCGCCAGCAGCGGAAGGGGTTACGAGCAGTACTTC. It translates to CASSGRGYEQYF. Full variable domain (remainder filled in from reference TRBV5-1 and TRBJ2-7): KAGVTQTPRYLIKTRGQQVTLSCSPISGHRSVSWYQQTPGQGLQFLFEYFSETQRNKGNFPGRFSGRQFSNSRSEMNVSTLELGDSALYLCASSGRGYEQYFGPGTRLTVT.

The chain joins TRBV7-9 to TRBJ2-7, with 11 nucleotides matching TRBD1. There are 17 residues in the CDR3. CDR1 is SEHNR and CDR2 is FQNEAQ in the germline V gene (reference sequence). After removal of 7 bases from V and 0 bases from J, the junction contained 11 bases not matched to a gene. CDR3 coding DNA: TGTGCCAGCACCCCCCCCGAGGGGACAGGGGGCTCCTACGAGCAGTACTTC. Protein sequence: CASTPPEGTGGSYEQYF.

Only one count was recorded for this clone. The rearrangement joins TRBV19 to TRBJ1-2; 10 nucleotides agree with TRBD1. Losses at the gene ends were 4 bases for V and 7 bases for J; bases not matched to a gene: 6. Germline-derived CDR1 and CDR2 are LNHDA and SQIVND (reference sequence). The CDR3 totals 14 residues. DNA of the CDR3: TGTGCCAGTAGTACCTCGACAGGGGGCGTTGGCTACACCTTC. Translating gives CASSTSTGGVGYTF.

This clone was observed a single time. The chain has TRBV4-1 and TRBJ2-3, with 7 positions matching TRBD2. The CDR3 loop spans 15 amino acids. The trim removed 2 bases at V and 3 bases at J, leaving 5 bases unmatched. The germline gives CDR1 MGHRA, CDR2 YSYEKL. CDR3 loop: CASSQIGGRTDTQYF. Here the CDR3 DNA reads TGCGCCAGCAGCCAAATCGGCGGGAGAACAGATACGCAGTATTTT.

The chain has TRBV13 and TRBJ1-2; D remains ambiguous. The CDR3 extends over 13 amino acids. The germline CDR1 and CDR2 sequences are PRHDT and FYEKMQ (reference sequence). Trimming removed 3 bases at V and 4 bases at J, with 9 bases between. CDR3: CASSFWRAYGYTF. CDR3 nucleotide sequence: TGTGCCAGCAGCTTCTGGAGGGCCTATGGCTACACCTTC.

The CDR3 DNA follows: TGCGCCAGCAGCTTGGTTACGGGACAGCAAGAGACCCAGTACTTC. Encoded protein: CASSLVTGQQETQYF. The chain combines TRBV5-1 with TRBJ2-5; 7 bases match TRBD1. Per the germline V gene, CDR1 is SGHRS and CDR2 is YFSETQ. Unmatched junction bases numbered 4, after V lost 0 bases and J lost 2 bases. The CDR3 covers 15 residues.

DNA for the CDR3: TGCGCCAGCAGCCAGGAAAACAGGGGAAGGTATGGCTACACCTTC. This encodes CASSQENRGRYGYTF. The V and J genes are TRBV5-1 and TRBJ1-2; TRBD1 matches at 7 bases. The length of the CDR3 is 15 residues. J gave up 5 bases and V 4 bases, and 11 bases lay outside the gene matches. In germline, CDR1 is SGHRS, CDR2 YFSETQ.

The chain combines TRBV7-9 with TRBJ2-7; the match to TRBD2 covers 13 bases. Germline assignment: CDR1 SEHNR and CDR2 FQNEAQ (reference sequence). The CDR3 covers 15 residues. J gave up 7 bases and V 6 bases, and 9 bases lay outside the gene matches. CDR3 sequence (DNA): TGTGCCAGCAGACGGACTAGCGGGGGACATAGGGAGCAGTACTTC. Its translation: CASRRTSGGHREQYF. The full variable domain, completed using reference TRBV7-9 and TRBJ2-7, is DTGVSQNPRHKITKRGQNVTFRCDPISEHNRLYWYRQTLGQGPEFLTYFQNEAQLEKSRLLSDRFSAERPKGSFSTLEIQRTEQGDSAMYLCASRRTSGGHREQYFGPGTRLTVT.

The chain links TRBV9 to TRBJ2-7, with a weak D call TRBD1 (5 bases). The CDR3 is made up of 12 amino acids. V was clipped by 1 base and J by 6 bases, with 8 bases between them. CDR1 SGDLS and CDR2 YYNGEE come from the germline V gene. The CDR3 DNA is TGTGCCAGCAGCGTACAGGGTTCCGAGCAGTACTTC. Amino acid sequence: CASSVQGSEQYF.

This chain connects TRBV18 to TRBJ1-1; TRBD1 matches 7 bases. This CDR3 comprises 13 residues. Germline loops: CDR1 KGHSH, CDR2 LQKENI. DNA of the CDR3: TGTGTAGCGGGGACAGAGATGAACACTGAAGCTTTCTTT. Protein sequence: CVAGTEMNTEAFF.

This clone was seen a single time. The genes are TRBV5-1 and TRBJ2-2; 9 nucleotides line up with TRBD2. The CDR3 has 16 amino acids. From germline, CDR1 is SGHRS and CDR2 YFSETQ. V lost 0 bases and J lost 6; bases outside the gene matches: 6. The CDR3 coding sequence is TGCGCCAGCAGCTTGGCTAGCGGGGTTTCTCCCGGGGAGCTGTTTTTT. Translation gives CASSLASGVSPGELFF.

The chain joins TRBV14 to TRBJ2-2; a weak D match, TRBD1 (5 bases). Trimming removed 4 bases from V and 4 bases from J, with 10 bases in between. Germline CDR1 is SGHDN and CDR2 is FVKESK. The CDR3 is 14 amino acids. CDR3 in amino acids: CASSLRQTTGELFF. CDR3 DNA sequence: TGTGCCAGCAGCCTTCGACAGACCACCGGGGAGCTGTTTTTT.

The chain uses TRBV11-3 and TRBJ2-2; perhaps TRBD1 as D (6 bases). The length of the CDR3 is 13 residues. With 7 bases removed from V and 2 bases from J, the gap between germline ends came to 8 bases. CDR1 is SGHNT, CDR2 YENEEA, per germline. Written as DNA, the CDR3 is TGTGCCAGCATGGACAGAAACACCGGGGAGCTGTTTTTT. Amino acid sequence: CASMDRNTGELFF. Looking up the rest from reference TRBV11-3 and TRBJ2-2 gives the full variable domain: EAGVVQSPRYKIIEKKQPVAFWCNPISGHNTLYWYLQNLGQGPELLIRYENEEAVDDSQLPKDRFSAERLKGVDSTLKIQPAELGDSAVYLCASMDRNTGELFFGEGSRLTVL.

This chain connects TRBV6-1 to TRBJ1-2; no clear D. The CDR3 has 14 amino acids. Per germline, CDR1 MNHNS and CDR2 SASEGT. With 3 bases removed from V and 6 bases from J, the gap between germline ends came to 14 bases. DNA of the CDR3: TGTGCCAGCAGTGAGTCGAAGGCTGGAGATGGCTACACCTTC. Translation gives CASSESKAGDGYTF.

The chain employs TRBV10-3 and TRBJ1-2; D is possibly TRBD1 (6 bases). Trimming removed 11 bases at V and 9 bases at J, with 19 bases between. CDR1 and CDR2 (germline): ENHRY, SYGVKD. CDR3 length: 12 residues. This CDR3 is CASNGQPGSYTF. CDR3 in DNA: TGTGCCTCCAACGGACAGCCCGGGAGCTACACCTTC.

This chain uses TRBV6-5 with TRBJ1-5; D might be TRBD1 (5 bases). Deletions cut 0 bases from V and 2 bases from J, with 8 bases between. Looked up from germline, CDR1 is MNHEY and CDR2 is SVGAGI. This CDR3 has 15 amino acids. The CDR3 sequence is CASSYSGVGNQPQHF. The CDR3 DNA is TGTGCCAGCAGTTACTCAGGGGTTGGCAATCAGCCCCAGCATTTT.

J is TRBJ2-5 and V is TRBV4-3; TRBD1 agrees at 9 bases. The J segment lost 3 bases and the V segment lost 6 bases, leaving 5 bases of the junction unmatched. This CDR3 comprises 14 residues. Germline CDR1 LGHNA, CDR2 YSLEER. CDR3 nucleotides: TGCGCCAGCAGTCCCGGGACAGGGAAAGAGACCCAGTACTTC. Amino acid sequence: CASSPGTGKETQYF.

The DNA of the CDR3 is TGTGCCAGCAGTTACCAACAGGGTATAGGCGAGCAGTACTTC. Protein sequence: CASSYQQGIGEQYF. The J gene is TRBJ2-7, the V gene TRBV6-5; the D gene is possibly TRBD1 (6 bases). The CDR3 has 14 residues. V dropped 2 bases and J dropped 6 bases, with 14 bases sitting between them. Germline V gene data show CDR1 as MNHEY and CDR2 as SVGAGI.

J is TRBJ1-1 and V is TRBV10-3; TRBD1 matches 8 bases. Germline V gene sequence: CDR1 ENHRY, CDR2 SYGVKD. V shed 3 bases, J shed 0 bases, and the junction held 12 bases outside the gene matches. The CDR3 is 18 residues long. The CDR3 sequence: CAISDPGGIPFMNTEAFF. As DNA, the CDR3 is TGTGCCATCAGTGACCCAGGGGGCATCCCTTTTATGAACACTGAAGCTTTCTTT.

The chain combines TRBV5-5 with TRBJ1-2; the D is unclear. The CDR3 covers 16 residues. Trimming stripped 1 base from V and 0 bases from J, with 13 bases between. In germline, CDR1 is SGHKS, CDR2 YYEKEE (reference sequence). This CDR3 reads CASSLQSWSPNYGYTF. The CDR3 bases are TGTGCCAGCAGCTTGCAGTCCTGGTCTCCTAACTATGGCTACACCTTC. Looking up the rest from reference TRBV5-5 and TRBJ1-2 gives the full variable domain: DAGVTQSPTHLIKTRGQQVTLRCSPISGHKSVSWYQQVLGQGPQFIFQYYEKEERGRGNFPDRFSARQFPNYSSELNVNALLLGDSALYLCASSLQSWSPNYGYTFGSGTRLTVV.